Sequencing of this TCR beta chain was carried out in a study of T cell responses to AZD1222 COVID-19 vaccine. General study results and limits: Spike-specific TCR breadth and depth went up after people got two AZD1222 doses.

Turning to this clone: Its target is unknown.

Germline CDR1 reads LNHDA; CDR2 reads SQIVND (reference sequence). The CDR3 runs 13 residues. The ends were cut back, 7 bases at V and 1 base at J, with 11 bases in the middle. Repertoires were generated with immunoSEQ multiplex PCR, while TCRdb's copy carries only in-frame clones and drops some. The sample has 55,000 to 65,000 clones, approximately 85% seen once; the top ten hold roughly a fifth. V is TRBV19 and J is TRBJ2-7; possibly TRBD1 for D (5 bases). The clonotype comes from an adult in good health. The sample was peripheral blood, taken on day 0 of AZD1222 vaccination. CDR3 bases: TGTGCCAGTACCTCCGACAGATCCTACGAGCAGTACTTC. Amino acids: CASTSDRSYEQYF. The full variable domain, with the rest looked up from reference TRBV19 and TRBJ2-7, is DGGITQSPKYLFRKEGQNVTLSCEQNLNHDAMYWYRQDPGQGLRLIYYSQIVNDFQKGDIAEGYSVSREKKESFPLTVTSAQKNPTAFYLCASTSDRSYEQYFGPGTRLTVT.